This TCR beta chain emerged from a study of CD8 T cells in Susac syndrome. This CDR3 region has 14 residues. Germline V lookup: CDR1 MGHRA, CDR2 YSYEKL. V lost 2 bases and J 7 bases, leaving 12 bases between the germline ends. Sequencing of TCR beta covered CD8+ and CD4+ T cells obtained from blood. TEMRA cells were FACS-enriched, with CD8+ and CD4+ T cells isolated negatively. With random hexamers, reverse transcription was performed on roughly 0.5 to 1 ug of RNA. TCRdb called the immunoSEQ multiplex PCR reads again in MiXCR, with one record for every CDR3 protein. The sample lists about 100,000 distinct CDR3 sequences; around 93% were seen once.

This clonotype was obtained from a human donor in good health. Sequenced: CD8+ T cells from PBMCs. V gene TRBV4-1 combines with J gene TRBJ1-5, with D perhaps matching TRBD1 (6 bases). The CDR3, as DNA: TGCGCCAGCAGCCAAACGACAGGCGGCCAGCCCCAGCATTTT. This encodes CASSQTTGGQPQHF.